This T cell receptor (beta chain) was identified in a study of blood T cell repertoires in COVID-19. Study context: Specimens from acute and convalescent COVID-19 originated in the United States, Italy and Spain.

As handled by the study authors: Amplifying reference gene primers gave estimates of nucleated cell counts. The assay was immunoSEQ multiplex PCR, and TCRdb's table has in-frame clones only and misses some. Clone size and the V and J calls come from that table; the DNA yielded D and trimming. This table holds approximately 200,000 clones, around 95% found once. This sequence was found in a man aged 30 to 39 with COVID-19, enrolled during active disease. Sequenced input: peripheral blood.

CDR3 sequence (DNA): TGTGCCAGCAGGAACGGGGGAACTAATGAAAAACTGTTTTTT. Protein: CASRNGGTNEKLFF. The chain combines TRBV7-9 with TRBJ1-4, with D possibly TRBD1 on 5 matching bases. Trimming left V 6 bases short and J 1 base short, with 9 bases between. The V gene's germline CDR1 is SEHNR and CDR2 FQNEAQ (reference sequence). The CDR3 consists of 14 residues.